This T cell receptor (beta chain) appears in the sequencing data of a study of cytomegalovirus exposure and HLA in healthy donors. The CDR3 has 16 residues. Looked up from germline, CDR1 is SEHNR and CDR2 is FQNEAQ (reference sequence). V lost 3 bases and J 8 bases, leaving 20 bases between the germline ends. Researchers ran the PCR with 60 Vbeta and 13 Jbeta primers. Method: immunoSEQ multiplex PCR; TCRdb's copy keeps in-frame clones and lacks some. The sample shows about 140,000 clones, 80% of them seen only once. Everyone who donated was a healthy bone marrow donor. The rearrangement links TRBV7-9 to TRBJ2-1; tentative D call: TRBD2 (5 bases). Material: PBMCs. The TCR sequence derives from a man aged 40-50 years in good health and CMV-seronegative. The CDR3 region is CASSLPRRGVSDEQFF. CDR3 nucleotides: TGTGCCAGCAGCTTGCCGAGACGGGGAGTTAGCGATGAGCAGTTCTTC.